The following is a T cell receptor (beta chain) sequence with its context. The method was immunoSEQ multiplex PCR; TCRdb's version includes in-frame clones alone and lacks a portion of them. Of tens of thousands of clones in the sample, 84% were seen once. This specimen comes from a study of control samples from healthy donors and cancer patients. The CDR3 is made up of 13 amino acids. V was pared by 8 bases and J by 7 bases, with 7 bases of the junction left unmatched. Germline-derived CDR1 and CDR2 are WSHSY and SAAADI. The receptor was isolated from a woman aged 50 to 60 with lung cancer. This rearrangement joins TRBV10-2 to TRBJ2-2, with 7 nucleotides matching TRBD1. Sequencing input: PBMCs. The CDR3 bases are TGCGCCAGCGCATCGACAGGGAACGGGGAGCTGTTTTTT. Its translation is CASASTGNGELFF.